The 27 T cell receptor beta chains reported below all come from one sample, sequenced in a study of graft-versus-host responses after intestinal transplantation. TCRdb's table, derived via immunoSEQ multiplex PCR, lists solely in-frame clones and lacks some. The sample consists of approximately 70,000 clones, roughly 89% of them appearing once. The sample consisted of bone marrow, taken almost 750 days after intestinal transplantation. The receptor source for this set is a human patient who received an intestinal transplant, so some T cells may come from the graft donor.

The chain recombines TRBV19 with TRBJ1-2; no firm D call. The CDR3 length is 15 residues. V shed 4 bases and J shed 1 base, with 13 bases lying between them. Germline loops: CDR1 LNHDA, CDR2 SQIVND (reference sequence). The CDR3 loop reads CASSTPEGINYGYTF. The CDR3 DNA reads as TGTGCCAGTAGTACACCCGAAGGGATTAACTATGGCTACACCTTC.

The chain combines TRBV11-2 with TRBJ2-3, with D maybe TRBD2 (6 bases). The V gene lost 2 bases and the J gene lost 0 bases, with 9 bases spanning the gap. The CDR3 extends over 15 amino acids. Germline V lookup: CDR1 SGHAT, CDR2 FQNNGV. The CDR3: CASSLSGVSTDTQYF. In nucleotides, the CDR3 is TGTGCCAGCAGCTTATCGGGGGTTAGCACAGATACGCAGTATTTT.

The V and J genes are TRBV5-4 and TRBJ2-7; 9 positions agree with TRBD2. Germline lookup yields CDR1 SGHNT and CDR2 YYREEE (reference sequence). This CDR3 spans 17 amino acids. V lost 0 bases and J lost 7; bases outside the gene matches: 14. The CDR3 DNA is TGTGCCAGCAGCTTGGGGGGGGGCCCTAGCGGGACTCGGGAGCAGTACTTC. Translation gives CASSLGGGPSGTREQYF. Supplemented by reference TRBV5-4 and TRBJ2-7, the full variable domain reads ETGVTQSPTHLIKTRGQQVTLRCSSQSGHNTVSWYQQALGQGPQFIFQYYREEENGRGNFPPRFSGLQFPNYSSELNVNALELDDSALYLCASSLGGGPSGTREQYFGPGTRLTVT.

The chain recombines TRBV11-2 with TRBJ2-7, with D perhaps TRBD1 (6 bases). Germline CDR1 is SGHAT and CDR2 is FQNNGV. This CDR3 region has 14 residues. V lost 7 bases and J 1 base, leaving 14 bases between the germline ends. CDR3 amino acids: CASNPDRTSYEQYF. DNA for the CDR3: TGTGCCAGCAACCCGGACAGAACTTCCTACGAGCAGTACTTC.

V and J are TRBV6-5 and TRBJ1-1, with no clear D. Trimming took off 5 bases at V and 1 base at J, with 11 bases between the two ends. CDR1 and CDR2 (germline): MNHEY, SVGAGI. CDR3 length equals 14 residues. The CDR3 spells CASSEVWQNTEAFF. CDR3 in DNA: TGTGCCAGCAGTGAAGTATGGCAGAACACTGAAGCTTTCTTT.

The rearrangement uses TRBV5-5 and TRBJ2-7; 12 nucleotides match TRBD1. Germline values: CDR1 SGHKS, CDR2 YYEKEE (reference sequence). V shed 4 bases and J 4 bases; nucleotides not matched to a gene: 6. The CDR3 is 15 amino acids. CDR3 DNA: TGTGCCAGCAGCCGGGGACAGGGGGCTAATTACGAGCAGTACTTC. It specifies CASSRGQGANYEQYF.

The chain carries TRBV6-5 and TRBJ2-4; no clear D gene. The CDR3 covers 13 residues. With 6 bases removed from V and 6 bases from J, the gap between germline ends came to 12 bases. The germline CDR1 and CDR2 sequences are MNHEY and SVGAGI. The CDR3 bases are TGTGCCAGCAGAATTGCCCCAGGAAACATTCAGTACTTC. The encoded protein is CASRIAPGNIQYF.

The gene calls are TRBV11-3 and TRBJ1-3; D might be TRBD1 (5 bases). This CDR3 comprises 17 residues. CDR1 is SGHNT, CDR2 YENEEA, per germline. Trimming left V 1 base short and J 0 bases short, with 13 bases between. As DNA, the CDR3 is TGTGCCAGCAGCTTAGGAGTAGGGGCCAACTCTGGAAACACCATATATTTT. This codes for CASSLGVGANSGNTIYF.

V gene TRBV5-1 combines with J gene TRBJ1-4, with D hard to call. Trimming stripped 1 base from V and 6 bases from J, with 10 bases between. Germline assignment: CDR1 SGHRS and CDR2 YFSETQ. The CDR3 is 14 residues long. Here the CDR3 DNA reads TGCGCCAGCAGCTTGCGGGGTTTCGATGAAAAACTGTTTTTT. This codes for CASSLRGFDEKLFF.

The rearrangement uses TRBV9 and TRBJ1-2; weak D call: TRBD1 (5 bases). The V end lost 3 bases, the J end lost 6 bases, and 12 bases lay between the germline ends. Germline CDR1 and CDR2: SGDLS and YYNGEE. The CDR3 runs to 13 residues. The CDR3 region is CASSEGRSDGYTF. The CDR3 DNA reads TGTGCCAGCAGCGAGGGGAGGAGCGATGGCTACACCTTC.

The chain employs TRBV9 and TRBJ2-7; D gene ambiguous. V was pared by 3 bases and J by 1 base, with 11 bases between. The CDR3 loop spans 14 amino acids. Germline-derived CDR1 and CDR2 are SGDLS and YYNGEE. CDR3 nucleotide sequence: TGTGCCAGCAGCGAGGGCGGACGATCCTACGAGCAGTACTTC. Its translation is CASSEGGRSYEQYF.

The V gene is TRBV15, the J gene TRBJ2-5, with D perhaps assigned TRBD1 or TRBD2 (5 bases each). The CDR3 contains 16 residues. The V end lost 3 bases, the J end lost 2 bases, and 16 bases lay between the germline ends. In germline, CDR1 is LNHNV, CDR2 YYDKDF (reference sequence). The CDR3 spells CATSRDGGRTQETQYF. Here the CDR3 DNA reads TGTGCCACCAGCAGGGATGGGGGTCGCACACAAGAGACCCAGTACTTC.

The chain combines TRBV2 with TRBJ2-6; possible D gene TRBD2, 7 bases. V was shortened by 3 bases and J by 0 bases, with 12 bases between the two germline ends. Per germline, CDR1 SNHLY and CDR2 FYNNEI. The CDR3 has 17 residues. CDR3 amino acids: CASSEWGGHSGANVLTF. As DNA, the CDR3 is TGTGCCAGCAGTGAGTGGGGGGGGCACTCTGGGGCCAACGTCCTGACTTTC.

DNA of the CDR3: TGTGCCAGCAGCCTTCGACTAGGTGGGGCCAACGTCCTGACTTTC. It translates to CASSLRLGGANVLTF. This chain joins TRBV9 and TRBJ2-6; D is possibly TRBD2 (6 bases). The V and J ends lost 4 bases and 3 bases respectively, with 11 bases between them. Germline loops: CDR1 SGDLS, CDR2 YYNGEE. The CDR3 is made up of 15 amino acids.

This chain uses TRBV11-2 with TRBJ1-1; 9 bases are a match to TRBD1. With V trimmed by 6 bases and J by 1 base, 3 bases remained unmatched. The CDR3 length is 14 residues. The germline gives CDR1 SGHAT, CDR2 FQNNGV. CDR3 in DNA: TGTGCCAGCAGGGGACAGGGCCAGAACACTGAAGCTTTCTTT. Translation: CASRGQGQNTEAFF.

V is TRBV6-5 and J is TRBJ1-6; the D is unclear. Trimming took 2 bases from V and 7 from J, leaving 12 bases between them. The CDR3 totals 15 residues. Germline CDR1 is MNHEY and CDR2 is SVGAGI. The CDR3: CASSYTGLSNSPLHF. CDR3 nucleotides: TGTGCCAGCAGTTACACCGGGCTTTCGAATTCACCCCTCCACTTT.

This rearrangement joins TRBV6-5 to TRBJ1-5; the D is unclear. The germline V gene encodes CDR1 MNHEY and CDR2 SVGAGI. The CDR3 length is 13 residues. Trimming pared 7 bases from V and 3 bases from J, leaving 10 bases between. The CDR3 DNA follows: TGTGCCAGCACGCCGGCAGCCAATCAGCCCCAGCATTTT. Its translation: CASTPAANQPQHF.

V is TRBV18 and J is TRBJ2-5; D tentatively fits TRBD1 or TRBD2 (6 bases each). The CDR3 runs 15 residues. With 2 bases removed from V and 5 bases from J, the gap between germline ends came to 15 bases. CDR1 is KGHSH and CDR2 is LQKENI in the germline V gene. CDR3 DNA sequence: TGTGCCAGCTCACCAAGCGTGGGGGGCGCGGAGACCCAGTACTTC. Translation: CASSPSVGGAETQYF. Full variable domain (outside the CDR3, taken from reference TRBV18 and TRBJ2-5): NAGVMQNPRHLVRRRGQEARLRCSPMKGHSHVYWYRQLPEEGLKFMVYLQKENIIDESGMPKERFSAEFPKEGPSILRIQQVVRGDSAAYFCASSPSVGGAETQYFGPGTRLLVL.

The chain recombines TRBV5-1 with TRBJ2-2; TRBD1 aligns across 7 bases. Germline CDR1 and CDR2: SGHRS and YFSETQ. The CDR3 covers 14 residues. Trimming removed 3 bases from V and 7 bases from J; junction bases left unmatched: 6. CDR3 bases: TGCGCCAGCAGCTCGGACAGGCCGGGCGGGGAGCTGTTTTTT. It codes for CASSSDRPGGELFF.

With regard to this clone: One end of the junction fails to match germline, which may point to a read error. The chain employs TRBV19 and TRBJ1-5; possibly TRBD1 for D (5 bases). CDR1 is LNHDA, CDR2 SQIVND, per germline (reference sequence). The CDR3 runs to 12 residues. The CDR3 reads CASSNSGGRGRF. CDR3 in DNA: TGTGCCAGTAGTAATTCGGGGGGGAGGGGCCGTTTT.

The rearrangement links TRBV9 to TRBJ1-6; a possible D gene is TRBD1 (6 bases). Trimming removed 7 bases from V and 7 bases from J, with 9 bases in between. The V gene's germline CDR1 is SGDLS and CDR2 YYNGEE. The CDR3 has 12 residues. CDR3 loop: CASGQYNSPLHF. The CDR3 DNA reads as TGTGCCAGCGGACAGTACAATTCACCCCTCCACTTT.

CDR3 bases: TGTGCCAGCAGGAACGGGGGGTACGACACTGAAGCTTTCTTT. The encoded protein is CASRNGGYDTEAFF. The V gene is TRBV6-5, the J gene TRBJ1-1, with D perhaps matching TRBD1 (5 bases). V lost 6 bases, J lost 3 bases, and 14 bases lay in between. The germline gives CDR1 MNHEY, CDR2 SVGAGI. This CDR3 comprises 14 residues.

The V call is TRBV11-3, the J call TRBJ2-3, with D possibly being TRBD1 (6 bases). The germline V gene encodes CDR1 SGHNT and CDR2 YENEEA. The CDR3 has 17 residues. With 5 bases removed from V and 0 bases from J, the gap between germline ends came to 18 bases. The CDR3 sequence is CASSPYSPQGSTDTQYF. CDR3 nucleotides: TGTGCCAGCAGCCCATACTCCCCACAGGGTAGCACAGATACGCAGTATTTT. The variable domain in full, completed from reference TRBV11-3 and TRBJ2-3, reads EAGVVQSPRYKIIEKKQPVAFWCNPISGHNTLYWYLQNLGQGPELLIRYENEEAVDDSQLPKDRFSAERLKGVDSTLKIQPAELGDSAVYLCASSPYSPQGSTDTQYFGPGTRLTVL.

As DNA, the CDR3 is TGTGCCATCAGTGAGTCGGACAGGGGATCGTCCTCACCCCTCCACTTT. As protein: CAISESDRGSSSPLHF. The chain carries TRBV10-3 and TRBJ1-6; TRBD1 matches at 9 bases. Germline V CDR1 and CDR2: ENHRY, SYGVKD. The CDR3 totals 16 residues. The V segment lost 0 bases and the J segment 10 bases; nucleotides outside the gene matches: 7.

A word on this clone: Other DNA sequences in the same sample also yield this CDR3. The chain carries TRBV5-4 and TRBJ2-7; 8 bases map to TRBD2. V lost 0 bases and J lost 7; bases outside the gene matches: 6. CDR3 length equals 14 residues. Germline CDR1 is SGHNT and CDR2 is YYREEE (reference sequence). In DNA, the CDR3 is TGTGCCAGCAGCTTGGGGCGGGGGGAGGTTGAGCAGTACTTC. Translated: CASSLGRGEVEQYF.

The rearrangement uses TRBV5-1 and TRBJ2-7, with D hard to call. The CDR3 is made up of 13 amino acids. The V gene lost 0 bases and the J gene lost 6 bases, with 10 bases spanning the gap. Germline values: CDR1 SGHRS, CDR2 YFSETQ. Here the CDR3 DNA reads TGCGCCAGCAGCTTGGCAGTCCCAGGCGAGCAGTACTTC. Amino acids: CASSLAVPGEQYF.

The genes are TRBV9 and TRBJ2-6; D remains ambiguous. Germline CDR1 SGDLS, CDR2 YYNGEE. CDR3 size: 17 residues. V was trimmed by 1 base and J by 0 bases, leaving 11 bases between them. The CDR3 loop is CASSVTKSVSGANVLTF. DNA of the CDR3: TGTGCCAGCAGCGTAACGAAAAGCGTCTCTGGGGCCAACGTCCTGACTTTC.